Shown below are 16 T cell receptor beta chains from a single sample sequenced in a study of shared clonotypes between healthy human individuals (dated by TCRdb to the early 2020s). The library relied on the immunoSEQ multiplex PCR assay. TCRdb took over this immuneACCESS table, retaining in-frame rearrangements with V and J assigned. Such tables are incomplete; in checked studies, under half of the missing clones stem from an unresolved V gene, and the remainder is unexplained. This sample has about 980,000 clones in its table, and approximately 80% of those were observed once. The ten largest clones add up to approximately 1.5% of the sample. Sequences were obtained from memory CD4+ T cells sorted from blood. The cell subset or site label of this sample denotes: CD45RA-negative fraction. Every receptor here comes from a man aged 18-30 years in good health.

The chain combines TRBV19 with TRBJ2-7, with a possible D match to TRBD2 (6 bases). The germline V and J ends were trimmed by 1 base and 5 bases, with 15 bases remaining between them. There are 15 residues in the CDR3. From germline, CDR1 is LNHDA and CDR2 SQIVND (reference sequence). The CDR3 sequence: CASSIGVFGGDEQYF. In nucleotides, the CDR3 is TGTGCCAGTAGTATAGGTGTTTTCGGGGGTGACGAGCAGTACTTC.

The V call is TRBV27, the J call TRBJ2-1, with a weak D call TRBD1 (6 bases). The CDR3 runs 14 residues. The V end was cut by 6 bases, the J end by 10 bases, with 19 bases between. Germline lookup yields CDR1 MNHEY and CDR2 SMNVEV (reference sequence). The CDR3: CASSLAGTSGEQFF. The CDR3 DNA is TGTGCCAGCAGCCTGGCCGGGACATCCGGGGAGCAGTTCTTC.

The chain uses TRBV13 and TRBJ2-3; 9 nucleotides match TRBD2. Germline CDR1 reads PRHDT; CDR2 reads FYEKMQ (reference sequence). This CDR3 is built from 14 residues. V was pared by 7 bases and J by 2 bases, with 4 bases of the junction left unmatched. CDR3 DNA: TGTGCCAGCACAGCTAGCGGGGCCACAGATACGCAGTATTTT. Translation gives CASTASGATDTQYF.

This rearrangement joins TRBV7-2 to TRBJ1-3; the D is unclear. The CDR3 runs to 15 residues. The germline CDR1 and CDR2 sequences are SGHTA and FQGNSA. Deletions cut 0 bases from V and 0 bases from J, with 6 bases between. CDR3 sequence reads: CASSLALSSGNTIYF. CDR3 DNA: TGTGCCAGCAGCTTAGCTTTATCCTCTGGAAACACCATATATTTT.

The sample holds a few counts of this clone. The chain links TRBV14 to TRBJ1-6, with D unclear. The V gene lost 7 bases and the J gene lost 10 bases, with 17 bases spanning the gap. From germline, CDR1 is SGHDN and CDR2 FVKESK. CDR3 length equals 14 residues. The CDR3 protein is CASKSWAGNSPLHF. The CDR3 nucleotides read TGTGCCAGCAAGTCGTGGGCGGGAAACTCACCCCTCCACTTT.

J is TRBJ2-6 and V is TRBV5-6; possible D gene TRBD1, 5 bases. This CDR3 is 15 amino acids long. Between the trimmed V and J ends, which lost 5 bases and 3 bases, there was a span of 12 bases. Germline CDR1 is SGHDT and CDR2 is YYEEEE. The CDR3 bases are TGTGCCAGCAGTTTTGGTAGGGGTGGGGCCAACGTCCTGACTTTC. It codes for CASSFGRGGANVLTF.

In its sample, this clone was seen a few times. In nucleotides, the CDR3 is TGCGCCAGCAGTCCTTGGACAGGGGAGGAAAAACTGTTTTTT. Encoded protein: CASSPWTGEEKLFF. V is TRBV5-1 and J is TRBJ1-4, with 9 nucleotides matching TRBD1. J was trimmed by 8 bases and V by 5 bases; bases with no gene match: 7. Germline V CDR1 and CDR2: SGHRS, YFSETQ. The CDR3 length is 14 residues.

The chain carries TRBV6-5 and TRBJ1-4; D uncertain. CDR1 and CDR2 (germline): MNHEY, SVGAGI. Trimming took 2 bases from V and 14 from J, leaving 21 bases between them. The CDR3 length is 15 residues. The CDR3 DNA sequence: TGTGCCAGCAGTTACAGGAGTGACGGGTTGGCTCAGCTGTTTTTT. Amino acid sequence: CASSYRSDGLAQLFF.

The rearrangement joins TRBV7-8 to TRBJ2-2; 14 nucleotides match TRBD2. Germline assignment: CDR1 SGHVS and CDR2 FQNEAQ. CDR3 length: 18 residues. V shed 3 bases and J 0 bases; nucleotides not matched to a gene: 3. The CDR3 loop reads CASSFGTSGSSNTGELFF. CDR3 nucleotides: TGTGCCAGCAGCTTCGGGACTAGCGGGAGTTCGAACACCGGGGAGCTGTTTTTT.

This clone was seen many times. The chain employs TRBV2 and TRBJ1-1; 7 positions match TRBD1. The V segment lost 6 bases and the J segment 3 bases; nucleotides outside the gene matches: 7. Germline-derived CDR1 and CDR2 are SNHLY and FYNNEI. The length of the CDR3 is 14 residues. The CDR3 sequence: CASSWDSRYTEAFF. The DNA of the CDR3 is TGTGCCAGCAGCTGGGACAGCCGGTACACTGAAGCTTTCTTT.

The J gene is TRBJ2-7, the V gene TRBV15, with 7 nucleotides matching TRBD1. V was pared by 3 bases and J by 4 bases, with 0 bases of the junction left unmatched. This CDR3 region has 12 residues. CDR1 and CDR2 (germline): LNHNV, YYDKDF (reference sequence). CDR3 in amino acids: CATSRTGYEQYF. The CDR3 DNA sequence: TGTGCCACCAGCAGGACAGGGTACGAGCAGTACTTC.

The CDR3 protein is CASSLARGTRAYEQYF. DNA of the CDR3: TGTGCCAGCAGCTTAGCGAGAGGGACTCGAGCCTACGAGCAGTACTTC. The chain employs TRBV7-2 and TRBJ2-7; D perhaps matches TRBD2 (6 bases). The CDR3 loop spans 16 amino acids. The germline V gene has CDR1 SGHTA and CDR2 FQGNSA. Trimming stripped 0 bases from V and 2 bases from J, with 14 bases between.

The chain joins TRBV2 to TRBJ1-1; D gene uncertain. Per germline, CDR1 SNHLY and CDR2 FYNNEI. CDR3 length: 13 amino acids. Trimming left V 6 bases short and J 6 bases short, with 14 bases between. The CDR3 here is CASSPEAFAEAFF. DNA of the CDR3: TGTGCCAGCAGCCCGGAGGCTTTCGCTGAAGCTTTCTTT.

The V and J genes are TRBV19 and TRBJ2-3; the match to TRBD2 covers 8 bases. The CDR3 consists of 15 residues. CDR1 is LNHDA and CDR2 is SQIVND in the germline V gene (reference sequence). The ends lost 3 bases at V and 4 bases at J; junction bases unmatched: 6. The CDR3 protein is CASSISLTSADTQYF. As DNA, the CDR3 is TGTGCCAGTAGTATTTCCCTGACTAGCGCAGATACGCAGTATTTT. Variable domain in full (rest from reference TRBV19 and TRBJ2-3): DGGITQSPKYLFRKEGQNVTLSCEQNLNHDAMYWYRQDPGQGLRLIYYSQIVNDFQKGDIAEGYSVSREKKESFPLTVTSAQKNPTAFYLCASSISLTSADTQYFGPGTRLTVL.

This clone showed up just a few times. The chain employs TRBV30 and TRBJ1-5, with D perhaps matching TRBD1 (6 bases). V was pared by 0 bases and J by 6 bases, with 15 bases between. The V gene's germline CDR1 is GTSNPN and CDR2 SVGIG (reference sequence). This CDR3 region has 15 residues. The DNA for the CDR3 is TGTGCCTGGAGTGTCCGACTCGACAGGTTTCAGCCCCAGCATTTT. This sequence encodes CAWSVRLDRFQPQHF. The complete variable domain, with remaining parts taken from reference TRBV30 and TRBJ1-5, reads SQTIHQWPATLVQPVGSPLSLECTVEGTSNPNLYWYRQAAGRGLQLLFYSVGIGQISSEVPQNLSASRPQDRQFILSSKKLLLSDSGFYLCAWSVRLDRFQPQHFGDGTRLSIL.

This chain uses TRBV28 with TRBJ1-3, with D possibly TRBD1 on 5 matching bases. V was clipped by 7 bases and J by 0 bases, with 13 bases between them. Germline V lookup: CDR1 MDHEN, CDR2 SYDVKM. This CDR3 has 15 amino acids. This chain's CDR3 is CASTLGGISGNTIYF. In nucleotides, the CDR3 is TGTGCCAGCACCTTGGGGGGGATCTCTGGAAACACCATATATTTT.